This T cell receptor (beta chain) was obtained from a study of Ad26.COV2.S vaccination and SARS-CoV-2 variants. Overall study context: The authors gave Ad26.COV2.S intramuscularly, either once or twice 56 days apart. Whole-study results and caveats: Analyses of TCR breadth and depth may have underestimated total T cell responses. Placebo recipients had lower spike-specific TCR breadth than vaccine recipients. Those who received vaccine or placebo ended up with similar non-spike TCR breadth.

Looked up from germline, CDR1 is SGHDT and CDR2 is YYEEEE. Losses at the gene ends were 4 bases for V and 4 bases for J; bases not matched to a gene: 12. The CDR3 length is 16 residues. Repertoires were generated with immunoSEQ multiplex PCR, while TCRdb's copy carries only in-frame clones and drops some. The sample includes about 440,000 clones, around 91% of them seen just once. This clone occurred once. Its target is not known. Treatment here: some 19 received Ad26.COV2.S at low or high dose, single or two shots; 5 received placebo; per-sample allocation not given. The samples date from day 63 after the first vaccine or placebo injection.

This specimen consisted of peripheral blood, obtained in a trial of Ad26.COV2.S vaccine versus placebo. This TCR was sampled from a person between 18 and 65 years old who received the Ad26.COV2.S COVID-19 vaccine or a placebo. The chain recombines TRBV5-6 with TRBJ1-2; the match to TRBD1 covers 8 bases. The CDR3 region is CASSPETGAESYGYTF. CDR3 nucleotide sequence: TGTGCCAGCAGCCCAGAGACAGGGGCGGAGAGCTATGGCTACACCTTC. The full variable domain, with the rest looked up from reference TRBV5-6 and TRBJ1-2, is DAGVTQSPTHLIKTRGQQVTLRCSPKSGHDTVSWYQQALGQGPQFIFQYYEEEERQRGNFPDRFSGHQFPNYSSELNVNALLLGDSALYLCASSPETGAESYGYTFGSGTRLTVV.